This T cell receptor (beta chain) was found in a study of T cell repertoires in cytomegalovirus infection. About the research overall: It was the public TCR beta signatures that indicated both CMV infection and matching HLA type.

TCRdb re-derived calls from the reads in MiXCR, one entry per CDR3 protein. The sample contains about 890,000 distinct CDR3 sequences, roughly a third of which appear only once. V was cut by 0 bases and J by 0 bases, with 8 bases left in between. Germline CDR1 is DFQATT and CDR2 is SNEGSKA (reference sequence). The CDR3 length is 15 residues. In this sample, this clonotype turned up a few times. Its antigen is as yet unknown. Study-wide results and limits: Ex vivo responses were dominated by HLA-C-restricted CMV-specific TCR beta clonotypes.

The input for sequencing was cultured CD8+ T cells from PBMCs, taken from culture after CMV antigen stimulation. This chain connects TRBV20-1 to TRBJ2-2; the D is unclear. The sequence was collected from a human donor in good health (CMV status not recorded). Some clones in this sample may be carry-over from other donors' samples. The CDR3 nucleotides are TGCAGTGCTAGAGATAGCCAGCCGAACACCGGGGAGCTGTTTTTT. This gives the protein CSARDSQPNTGELFF.